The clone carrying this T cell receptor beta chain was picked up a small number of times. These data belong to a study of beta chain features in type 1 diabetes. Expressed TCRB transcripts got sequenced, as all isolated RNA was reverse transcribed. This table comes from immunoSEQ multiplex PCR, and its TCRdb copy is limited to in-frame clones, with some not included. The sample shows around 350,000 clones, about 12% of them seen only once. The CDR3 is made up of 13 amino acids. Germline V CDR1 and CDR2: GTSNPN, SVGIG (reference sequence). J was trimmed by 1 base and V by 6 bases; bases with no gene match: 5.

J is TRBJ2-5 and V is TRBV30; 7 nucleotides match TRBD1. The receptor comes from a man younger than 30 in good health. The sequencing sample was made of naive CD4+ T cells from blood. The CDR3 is CACNRGPQETQYF. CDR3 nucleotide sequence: TGTGCCTGCAACAGGGGACCCCAAGAGACCCAGTACTTC. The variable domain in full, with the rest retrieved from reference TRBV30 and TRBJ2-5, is SQTIHQWPATLVQPVGSPLSLECTVEGTSNPNLYWYRQAAGRGLQLLFYSVGIGQISSEVPQNLSASRPQDRQFILSSKKLLLSDSGFYLCACNRGPQETQYFGPGTRLLVL.